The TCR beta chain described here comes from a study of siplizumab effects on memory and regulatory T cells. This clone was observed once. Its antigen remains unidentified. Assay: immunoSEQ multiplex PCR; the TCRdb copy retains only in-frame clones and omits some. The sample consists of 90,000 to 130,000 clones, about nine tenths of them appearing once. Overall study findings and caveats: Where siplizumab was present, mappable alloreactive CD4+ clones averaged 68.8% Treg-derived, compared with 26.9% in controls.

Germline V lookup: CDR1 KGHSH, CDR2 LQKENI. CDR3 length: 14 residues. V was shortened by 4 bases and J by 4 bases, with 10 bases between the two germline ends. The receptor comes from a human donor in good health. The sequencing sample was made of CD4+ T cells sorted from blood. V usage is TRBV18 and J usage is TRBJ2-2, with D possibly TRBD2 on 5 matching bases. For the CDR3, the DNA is TGTGCCAGCTCACGGGAGCGCGGCACCGGGGAGCTGTTTTTT. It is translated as CASSRERGTGELFF.